Listed below are T cell receptor beta chains from one sample, sequenced in a study of shared clonotypes between healthy human individuals. Profiled with immunoSEQ multiplex PCR; TCRdb holds only in-frame clones, not every one. The repertoire consists of under 1,900,000 clones, with approximately 98.5% occurring once and the leading ten covering approximately 0.4%. What was sequenced was naive CD4+ T cells sorted from blood. These receptors came from a man aged 25 to 40 in good health. Each CDR3 is given with its conserved first and last residue. Each record gives: D gene, J gene, V gene, CDR3 length, clone size, CDR3 DNA, CDR3 protein. The D gene is left open where the match is weak. The size of a clone is reported for some rows only, either as once, few or many, or as a class for expanded clones.

.,TRBJ1-2,TRBV6-6,14,.,TGTGCCAGCAGCCGATCGATGGGGGACTATGGCTACACCTTC,CASSRSMGDYGYTF
TRBD1,TRBJ2-2,TRBV7-9,16,.,TGTGCCAGCAGCTCAAAGACCACAGGGGACACCGGGGAGCTGTTTTTT,CASSSKTTGDTGELFF
TRBD2,TRBJ2-2,TRBV18,15,once,TGTGCCAGCCGGAGCTTCGGCGGGAGTGCCGGGGAGCTGTTTTTT,CASRSFGGSAGELFF
TRBD1,TRBJ2-2,TRBV7-2,15,once,TGTGCCAGCAGCTATAGGACAGGGAACACCGGGGAGCTGTTTTTT,CASSYRTGNTGELFF
.,TRBJ1-3,TRBV6-1,16,.,TGTGCCAGCAGTGAAGCGGTGGGGGTAGGCGCAAACACCATATATTTT,CASSEAVGVGANTIYF
TRBD1,TRBJ1-5,TRBV7-8,17,.,TGTGCCAGCAGCTTAGGCCGGGCCCAGGGGGGCAATCAGCCCCAGCATTTT,CASSLGRAQGGNQPQHF
.,TRBJ2-3,TRBV7-8,13,.,TGTGCCAGCAGCTTACCCCCCCAGGATACGCAGTATTTT,CASSLPPQDTQYF
TRBD2,TRBJ2-1,TRBV5-4,15,.,TGTGCCAGCAGCTTGGGGCTGCGGGAGTTTGATGAGCAGTTCTTC,CASSLGLREFDEQFF
TRBD2,TRBJ2-3,TRBV15,15,.,TGTGCCACCAGCCGCGGGAGTTCGAATACAGATACGCAGTATTTT,CATSRGSSNTDTQYF
.,TRBJ2-3,TRBV7-9,15,.,TGTGCCAGCAGCCAAGACGGGCGGGACACAGATACGCAGTATTTT,CASSQDGRDTDTQYF
.,TRBJ2-3,TRBV19,12,.,TGTGCCAGTAGTTTTGGCACAGATACGCAGTATTTT,CASSFGTDTQYF
.,TRBJ2-7,TRBV25-1,14,.,TGTGCCAGCAGTGCGCGACTGAGCTCCTACGAGCAGTACTTC,CASSARLSSYEQYF
.,TRBJ2-7,TRBV28,14,once,TGTGCCAGCAGGCACGGAGACAGACCCTACGAGCAGTACTTC,CASRHGDRPYEQYF
TRBD2,TRBJ2-1,TRBV9,16,.,TGTGCCAGCAGCCCCCGAGAGCGGGATATCTACAATGAGCAGTTCTTC,CASSPRERDIYNEQFF
.,TRBJ2-1,TRBV19,15,.,TGTGCCAGTAGTATTCGGCAGGGGACGTACAATGAGCAGTTCTTC,CASSIRQGTYNEQFF
TRBD2,TRBJ2-3,TRBV27,16,.,TGTGCCAGCACCTCGACTAAAGCGGGATCCGCCGATACGCAGTATTTT,CASTSTKAGSADTQYF
.,TRBJ2-5,TRBV19,14,.,TGTGCCAGTAGTATAACCGGAATTGTAGAGACCCAGTACTTC,CASSITGIVETQYF
TRBD1,TRBJ2-3,TRBV18,17,.,TGTGCCAGCTCACCGGGACAGCGACTCGATAGCACAGATACGCAGTATTTT,CASSPGQRLDSTDTQYF
.,TRBJ2-1,TRBV6-1,15,.,TGTGCCACCCTACTAAGGCACGGACGTTCTCGGGAGCAGTTCTTC,CATLLRHGRSREQFF
.,TRBJ2-7,TRBV7-6,14,.,TGTGCCAGCAGCTTAGTCCGCAGCTCCTACGAGCAGTACTTC,CASSLVRSSYEQYF
.,TRBJ2-5,TRBV7-2,14,.,TGTGCCAGCAGCTTAGGCGGAGGCCGGGAGACCCAGTACTTC,CASSLGGGRETQYF
.,TRBJ2-7,TRBV25-1,16,.,TGTGCCAGCAGTGAATGGGGGCCGACAGTCTTGAGCGAGCAGTACTTC,CASSEWGPTVLSEQYF
.,TRBJ2-6,TRBV28,17,.,TGTGCCAGCAGTTCCCGGGACACCCCCTCTGGGGCCAACGTCCTGACTTTC,CASSSRDTPSGANVLTF
TRBD1,TRBJ2-3,TRBV18,14,.,TGTGCCAGCTCACGGGACAGGGGTACAGATACGCAGTATTTT,CASSRDRGTDTQYF
.,TRBJ2-3,TRBV5-1,17,.,TGCGCCAGCAGCTTCCCCCGGAGTAGCGGCCTATCTGATACGCAGTATTTT,CASSFPRSSGLSDTQYF
.,TRBJ1-1,TRBV30,15,.,TGTGCCTGGAGTGTAGGTCGTTCTTCGAACACTGAAGCTTTCTTT,CAWSVGRSSNTEAFF
.,TRBJ2-3,TRBV13,16,.,TGTGCCAGCAGCCAGGGAGCGGTACTACACACAGATACGCAGTATTTT,CASSQGAVLHTDTQYF
.,TRBJ2-7,TRBV28,12,.,TGTGCCTCTCAGAGCGGCAGCTACGAGCAGTACTTC,CASQSGSYEQYF
.,TRBJ1-2,TRBV27,13,.,TGTGCCAGCAGTTTACTGCAGGGTACTGGCTACACCTTC,CASSLLQGTGYTF
TRBD2,TRBJ2-7,TRBV18,15,.,TGTGCCAGCTCATCCGGACTAGCGGGGACCTACGAGCAGTACTTC,CASSSGLAGTYEQYF
.,TRBJ2-5,TRBV7-9,16,.,TGTGCCAGCAGCTTAGCGCGGGGGCAGGGCTTAGAGACCCAGTACTTC,CASSLARGQGLETQYF
.,TRBJ2-2,TRBV18,15,.,TGTGCCAGCTCACCAAGTCGGGGGAACACCGGGGAGCTGTTTTTT,CASSPSRGNTGELFF
TRBD2,TRBJ2-1,TRBV5-4,16,.,TGTGCCAGCAGCACTGGGACTAGCGGTCAACCCAATGAGCAGTTCTTC,CASSTGTSGQPNEQFF
.,TRBJ1-5,TRBV20-1,11,.,TGCAGTGCTAGGGCGGGTCAGCCCCAGCATTTT,CSARAGQPQHF
.,TRBJ2-1,TRBV9,13,once,TGTGCCAGCAGCGTGCGTCTGGGTAATGAGCAGTTCTTC,CASSVRLGNEQFF
.,TRBJ2-1,TRBV6-5,14,.,TGTGCCAGCAGTTACGCGGGTACGCAAAATGAGCAGTTCTTC,CASSYAGTQNEQFF
TRBD2,TRBJ2-3,TRBV5-8,17,.,TGTGCCAGCAGCTATTTCTTACTAGCGAGGAGCACAGATACGCAGTATTTT,CASSYFLLARSTDTQYF
TRBD2,TRBJ2-7,TRBV27,14,.,TGTGCCAGCAGTCCTCGACTAGCCGGGTTCGAGCAGTACTTC,CASSPRLAGFEQYF
TRBD1,TRBJ1-3,TRBV6-1,15,.,TGTGCCAGCAGTGCCGGGACAGGGGGAGGAAACACCATATATTTT,CASSAGTGGGNTIYF
.,TRBJ1-1,TRBV28,14,.,TGTGCCAGCAGTTTACCGGTCATGAACACTGAAGCTTTCTTT,CASSLPVMNTEAFF
.,TRBJ1-3,TRBV18,15,.,TGTGCCAGCTCACCAAAACAGAACTCTGGAAACACCATATATTTT,CASSPKQNSGNTIYF
TRBD2,TRBJ2-3,TRBV18,18,.,TGTGCCAGCTCACCACTAGGGACTAGCGGAACTAGCACAGATACGCAGTATTTT,CASSPLGTSGTSTDTQYF
.,TRBJ2-2,TRBV5-1,15,.,TGCGCCAGCAGCTTGGCCGGGTCACCGGGCGGGGAGCTGTTTTTT,CASSLAGSPGGELFF
TRBD2,TRBJ2-1,TRBV14,19,.,TGTGCCAGCAGCCCACACCTACTAGCGGGCCGAATCCCTTACAATGAGCAGTTCTTC,CASSPHLLAGRIPYNEQFF
.,TRBJ2-4,TRBV7-2,14,.,TGTGCCAGCAGCTTAGACCGACCAGGAAACATTCAGTACTTC,CASSLDRPGNIQYF
TRBD2,TRBJ2-7,TRBV28,14,.,TGTGCCAGCAGCCAGGCGGGGGGGGCAGAGGAGCAGTACTTC,CASSQAGGAEEQYF
.,TRBJ2-5,TRBV10-3,11,.,TGTGCCATCAGTGAGTACGAGACCCAGTACTTC,CAISEYETQYF
.,TRBJ2-2,TRBV9,15,.,TGTGCCAGCAGCCTCCGGACCGACGGGCCCGGGGAGCTGTTTTTT,CASSLRTDGPGELFF
.,TRBJ2-7,TRBV5-4,14,.,TGTGCCAGCAGCCTCCGGGACGGCTCCTACGAGCAGTACTTC,CASSLRDGSYEQYF
.,TRBJ2-5,TRBV30,13,.,TGTGCCTGGAGTGTGGGGGGAGTGGAGACCCAGTACTTC,CAWSVGGVETQYF
TRBD1,TRBJ1-4,TRBV5-4,18,.,TGTGCCAGCAGCTCGACTAGGGGGCCTGTTGCAACTAATGAAAAACTGTTTTTT,CASSSTRGPVATNEKLFF
TRBD2,TRBJ2-7,TRBV15,16,.,TGTGCCACCAGCAGAGATCTAGCGGGAGGCGGGGCCGAGCAGTACTTC,CATSRDLAGGGAEQYF
.,TRBJ2-1,TRBV7-9,14,.,TGTGCCAGCAGCTTCAGGGGATTAGTCAATGAGCAGTTCTTC,CASSFRGLVNEQFF
.,TRBJ1-2,TRBV7-9,19,once,TGTGCCAGCAGCTTAGCCCACCTGCGCCAGGACAGATTACACTATGGCTACACCTTC,CASSLAHLRQDRLHYGYTF
.,TRBJ2-7,TRBV29-1,11,.,TGCAGCGCCGGGACCAACTACGAGCAGTACTTC,CSAGTNYEQYF